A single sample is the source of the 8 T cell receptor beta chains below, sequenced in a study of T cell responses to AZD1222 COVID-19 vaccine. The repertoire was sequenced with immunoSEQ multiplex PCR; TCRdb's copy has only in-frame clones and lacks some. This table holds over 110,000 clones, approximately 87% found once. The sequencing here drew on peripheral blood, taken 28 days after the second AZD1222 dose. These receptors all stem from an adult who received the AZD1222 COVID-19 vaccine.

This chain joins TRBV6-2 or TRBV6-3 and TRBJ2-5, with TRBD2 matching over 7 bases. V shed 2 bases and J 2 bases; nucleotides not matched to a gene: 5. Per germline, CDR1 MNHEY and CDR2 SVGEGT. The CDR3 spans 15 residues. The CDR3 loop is CASSYDNGRQETQYF. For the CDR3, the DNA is TGTGCCAGCAGTTACGACAACGGGAGGCAAGAGACCCAGTACTTC.

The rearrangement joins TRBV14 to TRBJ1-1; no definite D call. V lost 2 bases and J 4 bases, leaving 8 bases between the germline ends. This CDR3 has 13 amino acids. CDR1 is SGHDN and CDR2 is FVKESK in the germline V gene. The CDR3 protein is CASSQLTSTEAFF. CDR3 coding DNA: TGTGCCAGCAGCCAATTAACTAGCACTGAAGCTTTCTTT.

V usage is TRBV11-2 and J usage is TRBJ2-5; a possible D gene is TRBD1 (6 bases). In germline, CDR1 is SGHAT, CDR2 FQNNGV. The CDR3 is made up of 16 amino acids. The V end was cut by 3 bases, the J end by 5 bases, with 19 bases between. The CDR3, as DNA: TGTGCCAGCAGCTTTCTAGGCAGGGGTGAATTGGAGACCCAGTACTTC. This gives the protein CASSFLGRGELETQYF.

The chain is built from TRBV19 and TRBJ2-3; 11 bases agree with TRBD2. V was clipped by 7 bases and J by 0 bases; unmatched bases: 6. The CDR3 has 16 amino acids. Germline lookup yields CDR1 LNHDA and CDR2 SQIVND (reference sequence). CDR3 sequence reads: CASTTSGRVSTDTQYF. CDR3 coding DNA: TGTGCCAGTACCACTAGCGGGAGAGTGAGCACAGATACGCAGTATTTT.

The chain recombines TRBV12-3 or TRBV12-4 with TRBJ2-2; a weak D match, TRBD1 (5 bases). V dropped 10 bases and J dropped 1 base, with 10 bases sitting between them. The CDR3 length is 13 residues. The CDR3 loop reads CATQRGNTGELFF. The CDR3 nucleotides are TGTGCCACCCAAAGGGGGAACACCGGGGAGCTGTTTTTT.

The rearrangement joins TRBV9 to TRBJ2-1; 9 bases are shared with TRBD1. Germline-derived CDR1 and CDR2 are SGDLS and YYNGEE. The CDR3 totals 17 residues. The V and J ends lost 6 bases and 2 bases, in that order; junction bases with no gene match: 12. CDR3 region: CASNADRGDYAYNEQFF. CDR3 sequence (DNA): TGTGCCAGCAACGCCGACAGGGGGGACTATGCCTACAATGAGCAGTTCTTC.

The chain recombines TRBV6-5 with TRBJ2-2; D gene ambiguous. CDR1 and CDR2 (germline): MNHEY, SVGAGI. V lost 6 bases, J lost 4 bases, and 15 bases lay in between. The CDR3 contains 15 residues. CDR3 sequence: CASSPLNLPTGELFF. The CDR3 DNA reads TGTGCCAGCAGCCCCTTAAATCTACCCACCGGGGAGCTGTTTTTT.

CDR3 sequence (DNA): TGTGCCAGCAGCAAAAGGGGTCAGCCCCAGCATTTT. Protein product: CASSKRGQPQHF. The rearrangement uses TRBV3-1 (or the pseudogene TRBV3-2) and TRBJ1-5; D is possibly TRBD1 (5 bases). The germline CDR1 and CDR2 sequences are LGHDT and YNNKEL (reference sequence). Trimming removed 5 bases at V and 6 bases at J, with 8 bases between. The CDR3 covers 12 residues.